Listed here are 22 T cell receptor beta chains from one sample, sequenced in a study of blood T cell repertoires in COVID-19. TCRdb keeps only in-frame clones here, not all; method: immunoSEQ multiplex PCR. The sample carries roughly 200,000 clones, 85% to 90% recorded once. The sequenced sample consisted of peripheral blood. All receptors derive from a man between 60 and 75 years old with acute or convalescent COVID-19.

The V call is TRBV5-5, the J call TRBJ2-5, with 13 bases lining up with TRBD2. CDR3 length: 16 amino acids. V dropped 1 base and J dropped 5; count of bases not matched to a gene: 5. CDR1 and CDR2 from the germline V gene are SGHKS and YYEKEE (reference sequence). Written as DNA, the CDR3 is TGTGCCAGCAGCTTGTTTGGGACTAGCGGGGCGGAGACCCAGTACTTC. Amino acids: CASSLFGTSGAETQYF.

The CDR3 coding sequence is TGTGCCAGCAGTTTCCGTGCGGGGCCAGATACGCAGTATTTT. Its translation: CASSFRAGPDTQYF. This chain links TRBV28 with TRBJ2-3, with a tentative D call TRBD2 (6 bases). The CDR3 spans 14 residues. Germline V CDR1 and CDR2: MDHEN, SYDVKM. With 3 bases removed from V and 4 bases from J, the gap between germline ends came to 11 bases.

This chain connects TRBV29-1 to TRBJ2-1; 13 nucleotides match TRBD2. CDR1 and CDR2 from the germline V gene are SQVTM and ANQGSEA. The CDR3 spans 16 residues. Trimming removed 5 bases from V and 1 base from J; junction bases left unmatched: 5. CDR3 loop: CSVLGLAGVSYNEQFF. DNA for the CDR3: TGCAGCGTTCTAGGACTAGCGGGGGTTTCCTACAATGAGCAGTTCTTC.

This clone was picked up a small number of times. Here the CDR3 DNA reads TGTGCCAGCAGCCCCGGGGTGGGAAATCAGCCCCAGCATTTT. This translates into CASSPGVGNQPQHF. The genes are TRBV7-9 and TRBJ1-5; D gene unclear. The CDR3 consists of 14 residues. Germline V gene lookup returns CDR1 SEHNR and CDR2 FQNEAQ (reference sequence). V was pared by 5 bases and J by 4 bases, with 12 bases between. Based on the CDR3 plus reference TRBV7-9 and TRBJ1-5, the full variable domain is DTGVSQNPRHKITKRGQNVTFRCDPISEHNRLYWYRQTLGQGPEFLTYFQNEAQLEKSRLLSDRFSAERPKGSFSTLEIQRTEQGDSAMYLCASSPGVGNQPQHFGDGTRLSIL.

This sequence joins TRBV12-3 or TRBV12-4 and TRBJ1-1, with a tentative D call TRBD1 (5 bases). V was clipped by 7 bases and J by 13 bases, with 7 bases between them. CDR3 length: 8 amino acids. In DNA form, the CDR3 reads TGTGCCAGCACCGGGGGTTTCTTT. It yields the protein CASTGGFF.

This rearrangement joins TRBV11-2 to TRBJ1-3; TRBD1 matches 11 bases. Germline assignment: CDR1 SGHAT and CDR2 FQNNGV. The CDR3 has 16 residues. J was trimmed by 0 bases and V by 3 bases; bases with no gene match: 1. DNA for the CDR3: TGTGCCAGCAGCTTCGGGACAGGGGGCTCTGGAAACACCATATATTTT. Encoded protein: CASSFGTGGSGNTIYF.

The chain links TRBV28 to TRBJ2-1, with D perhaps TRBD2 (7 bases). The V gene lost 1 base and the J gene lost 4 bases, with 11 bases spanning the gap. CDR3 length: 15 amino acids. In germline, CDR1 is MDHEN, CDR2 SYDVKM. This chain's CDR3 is CASSLLGGDYNEQFF. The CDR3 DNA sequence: TGTGCCAGCAGTTTATTAGGGGGGGATTACAATGAGCAGTTCTTC.

CDR3 in DNA: TGCGCCAGCAGCCAAGCAGTGACAGGGGGCAGCTATGGCTACACCTTC. It is translated as CASSQAVTGGSYGYTF. The chain is built from TRBV4-1 and TRBJ1-2, with 10 bases matching TRBD1. The CDR3 loop spans 16 amino acids. The junction had 6 bases not matched to a gene; V was cut back by 1 base and J by 4 bases. Germline V gene data show CDR1 as MGHRA and CDR2 as YSYEKL.

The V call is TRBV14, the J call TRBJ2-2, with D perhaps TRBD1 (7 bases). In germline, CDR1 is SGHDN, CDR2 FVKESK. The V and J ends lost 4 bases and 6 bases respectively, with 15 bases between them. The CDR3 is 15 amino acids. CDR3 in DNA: TGTGCCAGCAGCCCGCAGGGGGAGGTCGCCGGGGAGCTGTTTTTT. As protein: CASSPQGEVAGELFF.

In DNA, the CDR3 is TGTGCCAGCAAAACACAGGGAGTCAACTATGGCTACACCTTC. It codes for CASKTQGVNYGYTF. The V call is TRBV27, the J call TRBJ1-2; a possible D gene is TRBD1 (6 bases). Trimming left V 7 bases short and J 2 bases short, with 14 bases between. The CDR3 covers 14 residues. Germline V gene lookup returns CDR1 MNHEY and CDR2 SMNVEV (reference sequence).

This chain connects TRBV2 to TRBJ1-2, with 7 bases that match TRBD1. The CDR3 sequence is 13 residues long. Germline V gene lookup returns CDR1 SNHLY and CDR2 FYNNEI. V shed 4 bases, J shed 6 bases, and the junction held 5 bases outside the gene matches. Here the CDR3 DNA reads TGTGCCAGCAGTGTAGAGCAGGGGGATGGCTACACCTTC. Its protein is CASSVEQGDGYTF.

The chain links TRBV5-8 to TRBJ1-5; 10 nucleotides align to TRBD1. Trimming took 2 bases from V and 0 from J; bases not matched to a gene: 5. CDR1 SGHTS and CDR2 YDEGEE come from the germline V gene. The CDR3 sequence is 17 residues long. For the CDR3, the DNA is TGTGCCAGCAGCTTTCGACAGGGGGCTATTAGCAATCAGCCCCAGCATTTT. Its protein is CASSFRQGAISNQPQHF.

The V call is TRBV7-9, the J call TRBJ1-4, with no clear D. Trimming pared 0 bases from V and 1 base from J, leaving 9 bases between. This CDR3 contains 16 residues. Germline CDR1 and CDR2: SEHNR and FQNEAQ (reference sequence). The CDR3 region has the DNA TGTGCCAGCAGCTTAGCGTTAGAAGTAACTAATGAAAAACTGTTTTTT. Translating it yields CASSLALEVTNEKLFF.

CDR3 residues: CASSPDRAQESPLHF. CDR3 sequence (DNA): TGTGCCAGTAGTCCTGACAGGGCCCAAGAATCACCCCTCCACTTT. This chain joins TRBV19 and TRBJ1-6; 7 positions match TRBD1. The germline V gene has CDR1 LNHDA and CDR2 SQIVND (reference sequence). This CDR3 is 15 amino acids long. The junction had 11 bases not matched to a gene; V was cut back by 5 bases and J by 10 bases. Combining the CDR3 with reference TRBV19 and TRBJ1-6 gives the whole variable domain DGGITQSPKYLFRKEGQNVTLSCEQNLNHDAMYWYRQDPGQGLRLIYYSQIVNDFQKGDIAEGYSVSREKKESFPLTVTSAQKNPTAFYLCASSPDRAQESPLHFGNGTRLTVT.

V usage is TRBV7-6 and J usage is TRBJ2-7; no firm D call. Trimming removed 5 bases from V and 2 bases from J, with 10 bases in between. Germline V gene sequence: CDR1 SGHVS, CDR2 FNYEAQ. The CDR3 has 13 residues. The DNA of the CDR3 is TGTGCCAGCAGCGGCGGCCAGACCTACGAGCAGTACTTC. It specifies CASSGGQTYEQYF.

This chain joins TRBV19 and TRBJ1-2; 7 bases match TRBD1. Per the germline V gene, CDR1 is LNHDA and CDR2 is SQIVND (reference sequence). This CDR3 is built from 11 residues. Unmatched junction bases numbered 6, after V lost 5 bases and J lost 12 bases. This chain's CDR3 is CASSLRDSHTF. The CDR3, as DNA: TGTGCCAGTAGTCTCCGGGACAGCCACACCTTC.

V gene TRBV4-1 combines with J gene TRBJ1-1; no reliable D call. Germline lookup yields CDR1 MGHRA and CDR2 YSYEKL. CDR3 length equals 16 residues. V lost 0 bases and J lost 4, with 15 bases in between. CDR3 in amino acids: CASSQDGRVRGTEAFF. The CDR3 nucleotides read TGCGCCAGCAGCCAAGATGGGAGGGTCCGGGGCACTGAAGCTTTCTTT.

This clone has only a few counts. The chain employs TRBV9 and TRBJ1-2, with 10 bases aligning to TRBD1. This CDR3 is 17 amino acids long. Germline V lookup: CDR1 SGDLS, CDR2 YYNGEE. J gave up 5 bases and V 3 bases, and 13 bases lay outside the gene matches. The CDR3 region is CASSAPSGTGVSYGYTF. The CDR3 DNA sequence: TGTGCCAGCAGCGCGCCCTCCGGGACAGGGGTGTCGTATGGCTACACCTTC.

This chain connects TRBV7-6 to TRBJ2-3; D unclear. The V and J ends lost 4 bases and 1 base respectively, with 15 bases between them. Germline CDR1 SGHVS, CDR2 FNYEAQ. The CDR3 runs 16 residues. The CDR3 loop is CASSSSIVSGTDTQYF. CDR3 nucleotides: TGTGCCAGCAGCTCGTCCATAGTGTCGGGCACAGATACGCAGTATTTT.

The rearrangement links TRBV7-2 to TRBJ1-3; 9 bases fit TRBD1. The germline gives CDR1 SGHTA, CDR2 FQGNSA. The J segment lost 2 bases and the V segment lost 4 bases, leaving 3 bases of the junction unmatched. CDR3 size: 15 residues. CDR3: CASSSWTGAGNTIYF. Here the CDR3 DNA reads TGTGCCAGCAGCTCTTGGACAGGGGCTGGAAACACCATATATTTT.

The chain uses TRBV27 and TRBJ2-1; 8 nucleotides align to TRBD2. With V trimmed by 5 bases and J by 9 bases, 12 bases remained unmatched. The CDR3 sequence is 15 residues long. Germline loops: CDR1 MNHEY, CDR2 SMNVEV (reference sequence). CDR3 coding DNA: TGTGCCAGCAGTCCGACCCGGGGGGGCCTTGGTGAGCAGTTCTTC. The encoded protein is CASSPTRGGLGEQFF.

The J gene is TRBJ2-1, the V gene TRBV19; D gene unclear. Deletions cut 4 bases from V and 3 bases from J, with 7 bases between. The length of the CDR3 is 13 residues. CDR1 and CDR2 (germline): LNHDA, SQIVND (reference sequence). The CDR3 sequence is CASSTGIYNEQFF. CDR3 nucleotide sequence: TGTGCCAGTAGTACAGGAATCTACAATGAGCAGTTCTTC.